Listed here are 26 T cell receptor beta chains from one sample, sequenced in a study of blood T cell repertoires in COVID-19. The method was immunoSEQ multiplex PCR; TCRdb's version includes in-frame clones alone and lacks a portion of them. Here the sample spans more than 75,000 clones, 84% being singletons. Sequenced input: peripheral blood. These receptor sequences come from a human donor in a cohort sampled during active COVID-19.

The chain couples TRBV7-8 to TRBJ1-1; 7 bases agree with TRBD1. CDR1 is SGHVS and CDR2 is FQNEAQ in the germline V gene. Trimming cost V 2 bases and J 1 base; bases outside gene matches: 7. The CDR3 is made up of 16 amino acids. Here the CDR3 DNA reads TGTGCCAGCAGCTTAAGTTTGGGACAGCAGAACACTGAAGCTTTCTTT. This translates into CASSLSLGQQNTEAFF.

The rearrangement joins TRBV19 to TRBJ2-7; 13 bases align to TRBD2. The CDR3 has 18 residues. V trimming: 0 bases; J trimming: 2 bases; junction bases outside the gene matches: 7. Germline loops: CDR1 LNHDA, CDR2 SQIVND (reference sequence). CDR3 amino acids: CASSIETSGRPTPYEQYF. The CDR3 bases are TGTGCCAGTAGTATAGAGACTAGCGGGAGGCCTACACCCTACGAGCAGTACTTC.

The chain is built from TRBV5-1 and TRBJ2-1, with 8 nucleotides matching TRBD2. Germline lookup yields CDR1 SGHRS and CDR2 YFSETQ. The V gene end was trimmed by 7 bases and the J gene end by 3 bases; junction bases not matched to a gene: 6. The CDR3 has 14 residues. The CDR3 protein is CASSGGTHYNEQFF. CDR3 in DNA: TGCGCCAGCTCGGGGGGGACCCACTACAATGAGCAGTTCTTC. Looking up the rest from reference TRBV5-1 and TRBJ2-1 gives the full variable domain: KAGVTQTPRYLIKTRGQQVTLSCSPISGHRSVSWYQQTPGQGLQFLFEYFSETQRNKGNFPGRFSGRQFSNSRSEMNVSTLELGDSALYLCASSGGTHYNEQFFGPGTRLTVL.

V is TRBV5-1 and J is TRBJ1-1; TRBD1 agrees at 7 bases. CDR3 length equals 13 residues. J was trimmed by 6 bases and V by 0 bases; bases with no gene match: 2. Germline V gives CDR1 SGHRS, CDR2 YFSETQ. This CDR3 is CASSLEGAPEAFF. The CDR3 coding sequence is TGCGCCAGCAGCTTGGAGGGGGCCCCTGAAGCTTTCTTT.

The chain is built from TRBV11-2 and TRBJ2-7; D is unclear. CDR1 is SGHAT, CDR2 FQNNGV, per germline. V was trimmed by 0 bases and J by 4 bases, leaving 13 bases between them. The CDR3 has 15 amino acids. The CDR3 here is CASSLDGYSPYEQYF. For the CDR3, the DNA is TGTGCCAGCAGCTTAGATGGGTACAGCCCGTACGAGCAGTACTTC.

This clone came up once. CDR3 DNA sequence: TGTGCCAGCAGCTTAGCGGCAGGCTCCTACGAGCAGTACTTC. Protein: CASSLAAGSYEQYF. The chain couples TRBV7-6 to TRBJ2-7, with D unclear. Germline CDR1 SGHVS, CDR2 FNYEAQ. Trimming cost V 0 bases and J 0 bases, with 6 bases left between them. CDR3 length equals 14 residues.

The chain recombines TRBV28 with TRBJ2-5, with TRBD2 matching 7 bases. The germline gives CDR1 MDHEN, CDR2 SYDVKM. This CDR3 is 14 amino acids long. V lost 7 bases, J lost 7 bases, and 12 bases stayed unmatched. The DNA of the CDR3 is TGTGCCAGCACCTCGGGGACTAAAAGTGGGACCCAGTACTTC. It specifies CASTSGTKSGTQYF.

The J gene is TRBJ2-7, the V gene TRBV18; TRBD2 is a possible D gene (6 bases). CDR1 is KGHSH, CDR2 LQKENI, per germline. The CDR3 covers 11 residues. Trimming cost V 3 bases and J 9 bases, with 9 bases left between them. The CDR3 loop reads CASSPGGGQYF. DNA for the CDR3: TGTGCCAGCTCACCGGGAGGAGGGCAGTACTTC.

The CDR3 DNA reads as TGCAGCGTTGTAGAACAGGCTAACACTGAAGCTTTCTTT. It yields the protein CSVVEQANTEAFF. This chain connects TRBV29-1 to TRBJ1-1; possible D gene TRBD1, 5 bases. The germline V gene encodes CDR1 SQVTM and CDR2 ANQGSEA. V lost 4 bases and J 2 bases, leaving 11 bases between the germline ends. The length of the CDR3 is 13 residues. Full variable domain (rest looked up from reference TRBV29-1 and TRBJ1-1): SAVISQKPSRDICQRGTSLTIQCQVDSQVTMMFWYRQQPGQSLTLIATANQGSEATYESGFVIDKFPISRPNLTFSTLTVSNMSPEDSSIYLCSVVEQANTEAFFGQGTRLTVV.

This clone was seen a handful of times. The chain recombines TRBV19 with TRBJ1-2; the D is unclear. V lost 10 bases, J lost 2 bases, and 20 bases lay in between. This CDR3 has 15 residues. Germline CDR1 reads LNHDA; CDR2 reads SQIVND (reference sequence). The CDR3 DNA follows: TGTGCCACCACGCCGGGGATGGCAATGAACTATGGCTACACCTTC. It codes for CATTPGMAMNYGYTF.

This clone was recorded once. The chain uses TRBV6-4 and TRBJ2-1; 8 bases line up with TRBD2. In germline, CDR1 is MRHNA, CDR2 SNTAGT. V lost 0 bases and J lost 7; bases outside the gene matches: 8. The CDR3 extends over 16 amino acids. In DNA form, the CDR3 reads TGTGCCAGCAGTGACTCAGTAGCTCGGGGGGGAAATGAGCAGTTCTTC. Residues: CASSDSVARGGNEQFF.

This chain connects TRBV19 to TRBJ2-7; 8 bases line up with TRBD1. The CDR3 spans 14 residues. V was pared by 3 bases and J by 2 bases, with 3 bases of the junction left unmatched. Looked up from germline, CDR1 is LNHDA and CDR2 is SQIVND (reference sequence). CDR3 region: CASSIGTGPYEQYF. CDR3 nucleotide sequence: TGTGCCAGTAGTATCGGGACAGGCCCCTACGAGCAGTACTTC. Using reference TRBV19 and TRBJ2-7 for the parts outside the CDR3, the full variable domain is DGGITQSPKYLFRKEGQNVTLSCEQNLNHDAMYWYRQDPGQGLRLIYYSQIVNDFQKGDIAEGYSVSREKKESFPLTVTSAQKNPTAFYLCASSIGTGPYEQYFGPGTRLTVT.

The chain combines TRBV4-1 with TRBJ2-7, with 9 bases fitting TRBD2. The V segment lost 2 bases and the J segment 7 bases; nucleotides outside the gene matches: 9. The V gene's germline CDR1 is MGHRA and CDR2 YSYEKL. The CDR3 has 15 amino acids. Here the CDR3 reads CASSQRLAAFLEQYF. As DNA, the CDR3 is TGCGCCAGCAGCCAACGACTAGCGGCATTTCTGGAGCAGTACTTC.

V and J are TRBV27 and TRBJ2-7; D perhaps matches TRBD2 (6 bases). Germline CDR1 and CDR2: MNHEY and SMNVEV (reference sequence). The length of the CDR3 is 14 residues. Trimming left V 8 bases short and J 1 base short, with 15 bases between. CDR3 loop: CASANVGGSYEQYF. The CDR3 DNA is TGTGCCAGCGCAAACGTTGGGGGGTCCTACGAGCAGTACTTC.

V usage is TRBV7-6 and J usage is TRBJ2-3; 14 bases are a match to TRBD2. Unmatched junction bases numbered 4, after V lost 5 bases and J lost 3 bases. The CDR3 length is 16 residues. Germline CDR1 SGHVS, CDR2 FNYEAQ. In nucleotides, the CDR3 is TGTGCCAGCAGCCAAGGGACTAGCGGGAGAACAGATACGCAGTATTTT. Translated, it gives CASSQGTSGRTDTQYF. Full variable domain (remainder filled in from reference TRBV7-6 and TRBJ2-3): GAGVSQSPRYKVTKRGQDVALRCDPISGHVSLYWYRQALGQGPEFLTYFNYEAQQDKSGLPNDRFSAERPEGSISTLTIQRTEQRDSAMYRCASSQGTSGRTDTQYFGPGTRLTVL.

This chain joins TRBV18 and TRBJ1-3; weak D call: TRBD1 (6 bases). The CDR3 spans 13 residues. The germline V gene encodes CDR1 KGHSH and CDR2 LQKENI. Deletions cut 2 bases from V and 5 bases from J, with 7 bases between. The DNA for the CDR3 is TGTGCCAGCTCACCAGGGGGCAGAAACACCATATATTTT. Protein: CASSPGGRNTIYF.

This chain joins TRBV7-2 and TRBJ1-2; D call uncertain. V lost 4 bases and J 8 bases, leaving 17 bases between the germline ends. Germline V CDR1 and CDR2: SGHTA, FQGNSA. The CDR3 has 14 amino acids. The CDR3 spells CASSSGGGGKGYTF. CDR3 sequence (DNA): TGTGCCAGCAGCTCAGGAGGTGGTGGAAAAGGCTACACCTTC.

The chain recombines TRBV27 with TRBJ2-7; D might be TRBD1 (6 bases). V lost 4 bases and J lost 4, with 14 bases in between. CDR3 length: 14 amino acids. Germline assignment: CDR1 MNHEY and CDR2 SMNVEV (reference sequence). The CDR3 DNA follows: TGTGCCAGCAGTTCACCTGGACAGAAATACGAGCAGTACTTC. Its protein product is CASSSPGQKYEQYF.

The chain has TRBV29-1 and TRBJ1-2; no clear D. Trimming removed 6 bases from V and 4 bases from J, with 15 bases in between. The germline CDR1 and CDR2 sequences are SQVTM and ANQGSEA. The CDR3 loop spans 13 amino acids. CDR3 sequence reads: CSVGDSRGYGYTF. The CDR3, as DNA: TGCAGCGTAGGAGACTCCCGAGGCTATGGCTACACCTTC.

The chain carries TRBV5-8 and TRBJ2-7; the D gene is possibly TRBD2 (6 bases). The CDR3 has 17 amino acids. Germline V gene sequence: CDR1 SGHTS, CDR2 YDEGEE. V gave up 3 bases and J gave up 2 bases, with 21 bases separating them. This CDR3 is CASSWGLQPTLPYEQYF. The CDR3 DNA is TGTGCCAGCAGCTGGGGACTGCAACCGACCCTTCCCTACGAGCAGTACTTC.

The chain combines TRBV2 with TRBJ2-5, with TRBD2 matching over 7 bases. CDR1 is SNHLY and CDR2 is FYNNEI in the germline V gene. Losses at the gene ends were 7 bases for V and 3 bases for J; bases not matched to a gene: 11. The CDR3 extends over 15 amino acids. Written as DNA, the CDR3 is TGTGCCAGCAATGGTCTCGGGGGACTAAAAGAGACCCAGTACTTC. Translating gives CASNGLGGLKETQYF.

The CDR3 DNA reads as TGTGCCAGCAGTGACCTTGAGCAGTACTTC. This codes for CASSDLEQYF. V gene TRBV6-4 combines with J gene TRBJ2-7; D is ambiguous. CDR1 MRHNA and CDR2 SNTAGT come from the germline V gene. This CDR3 is built from 10 residues. The V end was cut by 2 bases, the J end by 7 bases, with 3 bases between.

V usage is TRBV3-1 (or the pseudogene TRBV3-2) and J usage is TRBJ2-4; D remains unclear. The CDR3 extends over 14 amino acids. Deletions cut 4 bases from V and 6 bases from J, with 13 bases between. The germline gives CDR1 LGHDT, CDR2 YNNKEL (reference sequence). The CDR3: CASSLRSEINIQYF. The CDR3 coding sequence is TGTGCCAGCAGCCTCAGATCCGAAATAAACATTCAGTACTTC.

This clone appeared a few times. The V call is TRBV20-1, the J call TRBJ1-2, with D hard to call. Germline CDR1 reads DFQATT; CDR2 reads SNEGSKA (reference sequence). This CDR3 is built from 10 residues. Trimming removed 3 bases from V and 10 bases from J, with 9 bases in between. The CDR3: CSASMRTYTF. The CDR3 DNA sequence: TGCAGTGCTAGTATGAGAACCTACACCTTC.

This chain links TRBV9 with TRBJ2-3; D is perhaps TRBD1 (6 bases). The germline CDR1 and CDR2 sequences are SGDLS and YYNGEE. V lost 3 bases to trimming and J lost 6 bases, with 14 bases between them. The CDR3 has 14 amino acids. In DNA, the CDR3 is TGTGCCAGCAGCGCCAGACAGGTTGGGGATACGCAGTATTTT. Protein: CASSARQVGDTQYF.

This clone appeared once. The CDR3 reads CASSATGLGEKLFF. The CDR3 region has the DNA TGTGCCAGTAGTGCTACAGGGTTGGGTGAAAAACTGTTTTTT. J is TRBJ1-4 and V is TRBV19; a weak D match, TRBD1 (6 bases). This CDR3 comprises 14 residues. V was trimmed by 5 bases and J by 7 bases, leaving 14 bases between them. Germline V gene sequence: CDR1 LNHDA, CDR2 SQIVND (reference sequence).